Below, 27 T cell receptor beta chains from the same sample are listed, as sequenced in a study of blood T cell repertoires in COVID-19. The repertoire was sequenced with immunoSEQ multiplex PCR; TCRdb's copy has only in-frame clones and lacks some. The sample contains tens of thousands of clones, roughly 84% of which appear only once. Sequences were obtained from peripheral blood. The source of these receptors is a man aged 50 or older with acute or convalescent COVID-19.

The rearrangement joins TRBV30 to TRBJ1-4, with unresolved D. V lost 1 base, J lost 5 bases, and 8 bases lay in between. Germline CDR1 is GTSNPN and CDR2 is SVGIG (reference sequence). CDR3 size: 13 residues. CDR3 sequence reads: CAWSGQVNEKLFF. CDR3 bases: TGTGCCTGGAGTGGGCAAGTAAATGAAAAACTGTTTTTT.

V usage is TRBV4-1 and J usage is TRBJ2-7, with 14 bases identical to TRBD2. Trimming removed 3 bases from V and 6 bases from J; junction bases left unmatched: 7. Germline assignment: CDR1 MGHRA and CDR2 YSYEKL. The CDR3 covers 16 residues. The CDR3 nucleotides read TGCGCCAGCAGCCACAGGACTAGCGGGGGGAATGGCGAGCAGTACTTC. This sequence encodes CASSHRTSGGNGEQYF.

The chain links TRBV6-5 to TRBJ1-6, with D possibly TRBD1 on 5 matching bases. Germline CDR1 MNHEY, CDR2 SVGAGI. With 0 bases removed from V and 6 bases from J, the gap between germline ends came to 9 bases. This CDR3 has 15 residues. The CDR3 DNA is TGTGCCAGCAGTTACTCGGAGGGGTTTAATTCACCCCTCCACTTT. Its protein product is CASSYSEGFNSPLHF.

This rearrangement joins TRBV27 to TRBJ2-5; D gene ambiguous. V was clipped by 3 bases and J by 2 bases, with 10 bases between them. This CDR3 is built from 14 residues. The germline CDR1 and CDR2 sequences are MNHEY and SMNVEV (reference sequence). The CDR3: CASSFLPGQETQYF. The CDR3 DNA reads as TGTGCCAGCAGTTTTCTGCCAGGACAAGAGACCCAGTACTTC.

V usage is TRBV6-5 and J usage is TRBJ2-5; 14 positions match TRBD2. V shed 2 bases, J shed 1 base, and the junction held 0 bases outside the gene matches. The CDR3 covers 16 residues. CDR1 and CDR2 from the germline V gene are MNHEY and SVGAGI. The CDR3 sequence is CASSYGLAGGQETQYF. CDR3 DNA: TGTGCCAGCAGTTACGGACTAGCGGGGGGCCAAGAGACCCAGTACTTC.

V gene TRBV7-9 combines with J gene TRBJ2-1; 10 nucleotides agree with TRBD2. In germline, CDR1 is SEHNR, CDR2 FQNEAQ (reference sequence). CDR3 length equals 16 residues. Unmatched junction bases numbered 8, after V lost 7 bases and J lost 2 bases. CDR3 region: CASTLAGAGAYNEQFF. Written as DNA, the CDR3 is TGTGCCAGCACCCTAGCGGGAGCCGGCGCCTACAATGAGCAGTTCTTC.

This chain uses TRBV4-2 with TRBJ2-5, with 14 bases matching TRBD2. The CDR3 runs 16 residues. Germline values: CDR1 LGHNA, CDR2 YNFKEQ. With V trimmed by 1 base and J by 4 bases, 2 bases remained unmatched. CDR3 region: CASSQGTSGGRETQYF. The CDR3 region has the DNA TGTGCCAGCAGCCAAGGGACTAGCGGGGGGCGAGAGACCCAGTACTTC.

This clone showed up just once. The CDR3 sequence: CARGGSGGKYNEQFF. In DNA form, the CDR3 reads TGTGCCAGAGGTGGGAGCGGGGGGAAATACAATGAGCAGTTCTTC. The genes are TRBV2 and TRBJ2-1, with TRBD2 matching over 9 bases. This CDR3 has 15 residues. V lost 9 bases, J lost 4 bases, and 10 bases stayed unmatched. CDR1 and CDR2 (germline): SNHLY, FYNNEI. The entire variable domain, with the rest obtained from reference TRBV2 and TRBJ2-1, is as follows: EPEVTQTPSHQVTQMGQEVILRCVPISNHLYFYWYRQILGQKVEFLVSFYNNEISEKSEIFDDQFSVERPDGSNFTLKIRSTKLEDSAMYFCARGGSGGKYNEQFFGPGTRLTVL.

The V gene is TRBV27, the J gene TRBJ2-1; 9 positions agree with TRBD2. The ends lost 2 bases at V and 4 bases at J; junction bases unmatched: 6. CDR3 length equals 16 residues. Germline assignment: CDR1 MNHEY and CDR2 SMNVEV (reference sequence). The CDR3 bases are TGTGCCAGCAGTTTAGATTTGGCGGGGGGGTACAATGAGCAGTTCTTC. It codes for CASSLDLAGGYNEQFF.

The CDR3 is CASSLTGGNSNQPQHF. DNA for the CDR3: TGTGCCAGCAGCCTGACCGGGGGAAATAGCAATCAGCCCCAGCATTTT. The rearrangement joins TRBV11-2 to TRBJ1-5; tentatively, D is TRBD1 (5 bases). The V end was cut by 5 bases, the J end by 0 bases, with 14 bases between. Germline V gene sequence: CDR1 SGHAT, CDR2 FQNNGV. The CDR3 extends over 16 amino acids. Drawing the rest from reference TRBV11-2 and TRBJ1-5, the complete variable domain is EAGVAQSPRYKIIEKRQSVAFWCNPISGHATLYWYQQILGQGPKLLIQFQNNGVVDDSQLPKDRFSAERLKGVDSTLKIQPAKLEDSAVYLCASSLTGGNSNQPQHFGDGTRLSIL.

This chain joins TRBV27 and TRBJ2-1, with D maybe TRBD1 (6 bases). The ends were cut back, 2 bases at V and 3 bases at J, with 17 bases in the middle. The CDR3 contains 17 residues. Germline-derived CDR1 and CDR2 are MNHEY and SMNVEV (reference sequence). Here the CDR3 DNA reads TGTGCCAGCAGTTTAACAGGGACCCAGAGCATCTACAATGAGCAGTTCTTC. Residues: CASSLTGTQSIYNEQFF.

The CDR3 is CASSARSSGNTIYF. CDR3 bases: TGCGCCAGCAGCGCGCGTAGCTCTGGAAACACCATATATTTT. The chain links TRBV5-1 to TRBJ1-3; D unclear. The CDR3 is made up of 14 amino acids. With 4 bases removed from V and 0 bases from J, the gap between germline ends came to 8 bases. The V gene's germline CDR1 is SGHRS and CDR2 YFSETQ.

The rearrangement joins TRBV10-1 to TRBJ2-2, with TRBD2 identical over 10 bases. The germline CDR1 and CDR2 sequences are WNHNN and SYGVQD (reference sequence). The CDR3 is made up of 16 amino acids. The ends lost 4 bases at V and 2 bases at J; junction bases unmatched: 4. The CDR3 sequence is CASSVLAGINTGELFF. The CDR3 DNA is TGCGCCAGCAGTGTACTAGCGGGGATAAACACCGGGGAGCTGTTTTTT.

The chain recombines TRBV14 with TRBJ2-2; D perhaps matches TRBD1 (6 bases). This CDR3 contains 16 residues. Germline V gives CDR1 SGHDN, CDR2 FVKESK. The V end was cut by 5 bases, the J end by 1 base, with 14 bases between. The CDR3 sequence is CASSATGTRNTGELFF. CDR3 coding DNA: TGTGCCAGCAGCGCCACCGGGACAAGGAACACCGGGGAGCTGTTTTTT.

The gene calls are TRBV5-8 and TRBJ1-5; D gene ambiguous. CDR1 and CDR2 from the germline V gene are SGHTS and YDEGEE. The CDR3 runs to 15 residues. The V end lost 4 bases, the J end lost 0 bases, and 11 bases lay between the germline ends. CDR3 protein: CASSIGLYSNQPQHF. CDR3 DNA sequence: TGTGCCAGCAGCATCGGTCTCTATAGCAATCAGCCCCAGCATTTT.

The V gene is TRBV19, the J gene TRBJ2-7, with D possibly being TRBD1 (6 bases). Germline CDR1 reads LNHDA; CDR2 reads SQIVND (reference sequence). Trimming shortened V by 3 bases and J by 0 bases, and 12 bases separated the two germline ends. The CDR3 extends over 15 amino acids. The CDR3 DNA reads TGTGCCAGTAGTATCCAGGGGCACAGCTCCTACGAGCAGTACTTC. It encodes CASSIQGHSSYEQYF.

This clone was counted once. The V gene is TRBV5-6, the J gene TRBJ1-5; D call uncertain. The V gene lost 0 bases and the J gene lost 9 bases, with 10 bases spanning the gap. CDR1 and CDR2 from the germline V gene are SGHDT and YYEEEE. The CDR3 runs 13 residues. CDR3 loop: CASSLVAGGPQHF. In DNA, the CDR3 is TGTGCCAGCAGCTTGGTAGCCGGAGGGCCCCAGCATTTT.

The V and J genes are TRBV11-2 and TRBJ2-3; a possible D gene is TRBD1 (5 bases). V shed 3 bases and J shed 2 bases, with 9 bases lying between them. CDR1 is SGHAT and CDR2 is FQNNGV in the germline V gene. The CDR3 consists of 14 residues. CDR3 nucleotide sequence: TGTGCCAGCAGCTTGAGACAGAACACAGATACGCAGTATTTT. It is translated as CASSLRQNTDTQYF.

This clone was seen only once. This CDR3 is CASRLGTGQKKPTGELFF. CDR3 DNA: TGTGCAAGTCGCCTCGGGACGGGACAAAAAAAACCCACCGGGGAGCTGTTTTTT. The rearrangement links TRBV12-2 to TRBJ2-2; no DNA check was done on the table's D call, TRBD1. TRBV12-2 is designated a pseudogene. The CDR3 is made up of 18 amino acids.

The chain links TRBV4-2 to TRBJ2-2; 8 nucleotides match TRBD2. The length of the CDR3 is 19 residues. Looked up from germline, CDR1 is LGHNA and CDR2 is YNFKEQ. Losses at the gene ends were 0 bases for V and 0 bases for J; bases not matched to a gene: 9. The CDR3 nucleotides are TGTGCCAGCAGCCAAGATTCAAATAGCGGGATGGCGAACACCGGGGAGCTGTTTTTT. Protein product: CASSQDSNSGMANTGELFF.

This clone has more than one count but fewer than ten. V gene TRBV11-1 combines with J gene TRBJ1-6; weak D call: TRBD1 (6 bases). V lost 5 bases and J 7 bases, leaving 12 bases between the germline ends. The CDR3 runs 14 residues. Per the germline V gene, CDR1 is SGHAT and CDR2 is FQDESV (reference sequence). Here the CDR3 reads CASSLHRANSPLHF. The DNA of the CDR3 is TGTGCCAGCAGCCTCCACAGGGCCAATTCACCCCTCCACTTT.

The chain is built from TRBV2 and TRBJ1-5; D is unresolved. The CDR3 is 13 residues long. The V gene lost 11 bases and the J gene lost 1 base, with 12 bases spanning the gap. In germline, CDR1 is SNHLY, CDR2 FYNNEI. CDR3 amino acids: CASRQVSNQPQHF. The CDR3, as DNA: TGTGCCTCCCGGCAGGTGAGCAATCAGCCCCAGCATTTT.

The V gene is TRBV2, the J gene TRBJ1-6; D unresolved. This CDR3 is 18 amino acids long. Germline V gives CDR1 SNHLY, CDR2 FYNNEI. Trimming took off 0 bases at V and 4 bases at J, with 16 bases between the two ends. The CDR3 sequence: CASSEAPAGRSYNSPLHF. The CDR3 DNA follows: TGTGCCAGCAGTGAAGCCCCGGCAGGCCGCTCTTATAATTCACCCCTCCACTTT.

The chain combines TRBV14 with TRBJ2-1; D gene ambiguous. Deletions cut 0 bases from V and 0 bases from J, with 12 bases between. The CDR3 contains 17 residues. From germline, CDR1 is SGHDN and CDR2 FVKESK. The CDR3, as DNA: TGTGCCAGCAGCCAAGATTCGACAAGCAACTCCTACAATGAGCAGTTCTTC. The encoded protein is CASSQDSTSNSYNEQFF.

The chain joins TRBV5-4 to TRBJ2-1; 13 bases fit TRBD2. The CDR3 sequence is 15 residues long. Germline loops: CDR1 SGHNT, CDR2 YYREEE (reference sequence). V was pared by 4 bases and J by 5 bases, with 3 bases of the junction left unmatched. The CDR3 loop is CASSTGLAGNNEQFF. CDR3 nucleotide sequence: TGTGCCAGCAGCACGGGACTAGCGGGAAACAATGAGCAGTTCTTC.

Concerning this clone: The junction does not match germline at one end; this may be a read error. The V gene is TRBV25-1, the J gene TRBJ1-1; D is unresolved. Germline V gives CDR1 MGHDK, CDR2 SYGVNS. This CDR3 contains 8 residues. The DNA for the CDR3 is TGTGCCAGCAGAGAGAGCCAATTT. This translates into CASRESQF.

The table lists this clone with a few counts. The chain links TRBV10-3 to TRBJ1-3; a weak D match, TRBD1 (6 bases). This CDR3 comprises 14 residues. CDR1 ENHRY and CDR2 SYGVKD come from the germline V gene. Trimming stripped 9 bases from V and 4 bases from J, with 16 bases between. The CDR3 region has the DNA TGTGCCATAAGTCCGAGGGGGACCGGAAACACCATATATTTT. Translation: CAISPRGTGNTIYF.